This T cell receptor (beta chain) emerged from a study of a mutant IDH1 vaccine in newly diagnosed glioma listed by TCRdb under 2021. A note on the overall study: Eight vaccinations were administered to patients in weeks 1, 3, 5, 7, 11, 15, 19 and 23, corresponding to visits V03 through V10. Vaccination was initiated 4-6 weeks after radiotherapy alone, or concurrently with temozolomide cycles in the chemotherapy-containing groups. Of the roughly 32 patients who were treated, around 62% were male and 37.5% were female, and the mean age was roughly 40 years. Prior to enrollment, standard therapy consisting of radiotherapy alone, temozolomide alone, or radiochemotherapy with temozolomide had been administered to patients, with the combination being received by most patients. Peripheral blood samples were drawn at six visits, namely V03 (baseline), V05, V07, V10, V12 and V13. For exploratory analyses, longitudinal TCRB deep sequencing was carried out in 25 to 30 treated patients wherever samples were available. Overall results and qualifications from the work: Pseudoprogression appeared unrelated to alterations in the top peripheral T cell clonotypes detected by TCRB sequencing. It was noted by the authors that analyses of patient blood samples could not be reproduced owing to sample limitations. Immune responses induced by the vaccine were seen in 90% to 95% of patients across multiple MHC alleles. Selection of PBMC samples for TCRB deep sequencing was based on availability.

Libraries were prepared through the immunoSEQ multiplex PCR assay. The hsTCRB Kit was used according to the manufacturer's protocol to amplify rearranged TCR beta chain sequences. An Illumina MiSeq was used to sequence the TCRB libraries. The source study handled its data this way. Demultiplexing, trimming and gene mapping were performed with the kit vendor's proprietary platform. TCRdb took over this immuneACCESS table, retaining in-frame rearrangements with V and J assigned. Such tables are incomplete; in checked studies, under half of the missing clones stem from an unresolved V gene, and the remainder is unexplained. That table is the source of V, J and clone size, and D and trimming were worked out from the DNA. For this sample the table gives tens of thousands of clones, of which about 80% were detected only once. Just over 8% of the sample is held by the ten biggest clonotypes. The sample's time point label, decoded: week 11, during vaccination. A 20-mer mutant IDH1 peptide at 300 micrograms in Montanide made up each vaccine dose, which was injected subcutaneously together with topical imiquimod. Newly diagnosed WHO grade 3 or 4 IDH1-mutant astrocytomas showing loss of nuclear ATRX were present in the donors. The samples were drawn from NOA16, a multicentre, single-arm, open-label phase I trial in Germany that tested a mutant IDH1 peptide vaccine in humans for the first time. Genomic DNA for TCRB sequencing was extracted from EDTA blood using the DNeasy Blood and Tissue Kit.

With respect to this clone: Its antigen is currently not known. Per-nucleotide qualities are absent, and no much larger clonotype sits a single base away.

From the germline V gene, CDR1 is SGHRS and CDR2 is YFSETQ. V is pared back by 5 bases and J by 0 bases, with 10 bases lying between the germline termini. The CDR3 spans 14 residues, from the cysteine through the phenylalanine. Solely the CDR3 DNA is kept, with 42 bases framed from the first base. Sequenced material: PBMCs, taken from a glioma patient whose treatment included an IDH1 peptide vaccine. The chain uses TRBV5-1 and TRBJ2-3; the D region is possibly TRBD1 or TRBD2, each matching across 5 bases. The TCR was taken from a man aged 40-49 years with glioma. The CDR3 region: CASSWGISTDTQYF. The nucleotides are TGCGCCAGCAGTTGGGGGATTAGCACAGATACGCAGTATTTT.